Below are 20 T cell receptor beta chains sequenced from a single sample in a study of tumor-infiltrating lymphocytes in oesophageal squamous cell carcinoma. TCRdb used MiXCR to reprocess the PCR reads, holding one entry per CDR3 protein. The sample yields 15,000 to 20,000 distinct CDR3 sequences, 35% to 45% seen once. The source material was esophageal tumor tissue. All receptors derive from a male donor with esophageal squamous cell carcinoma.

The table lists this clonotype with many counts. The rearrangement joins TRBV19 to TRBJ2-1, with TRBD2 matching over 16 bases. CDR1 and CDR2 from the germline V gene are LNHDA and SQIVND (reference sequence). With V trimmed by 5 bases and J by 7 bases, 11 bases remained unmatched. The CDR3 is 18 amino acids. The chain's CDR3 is CASSPTRGLAGGGNEQFF. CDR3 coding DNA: TGTGCCAGTAGTCCCACCCGGGGACTAGCGGGAGGGGGGAATGAGCAGTTCTTC.

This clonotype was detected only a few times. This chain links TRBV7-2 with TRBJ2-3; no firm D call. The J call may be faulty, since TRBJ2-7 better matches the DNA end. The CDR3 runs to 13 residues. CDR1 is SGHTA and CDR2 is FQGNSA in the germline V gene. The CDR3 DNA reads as TGTGCCAGCAGCTCCCAACCCTTCCGGACGCAGTACTTC. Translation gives CASSSQPFRTQYF.

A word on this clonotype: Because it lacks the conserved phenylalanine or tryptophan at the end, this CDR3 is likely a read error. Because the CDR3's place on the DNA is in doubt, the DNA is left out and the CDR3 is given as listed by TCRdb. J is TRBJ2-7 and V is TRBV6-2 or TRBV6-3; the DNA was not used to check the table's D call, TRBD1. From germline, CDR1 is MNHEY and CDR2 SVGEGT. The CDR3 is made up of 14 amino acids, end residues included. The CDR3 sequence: CASKGDNYGYTFGS.

This CDR3 is CASSPLSHGGVRAFF. The DNA for the CDR3 is TGTGCCAGCAGCCCCCTTTCACACGGGGGCGTTCGTGCTTTCTTT. The V gene is TRBV7-2, the J gene TRBJ1-1, with TRBD1 as a possible D gene (6 bases). The CDR3 runs 15 residues. V lost 5 bases and J 11 bases, leaving 24 bases between the germline ends. Germline assignment: CDR1 SGHTA and CDR2 FQGNSA.

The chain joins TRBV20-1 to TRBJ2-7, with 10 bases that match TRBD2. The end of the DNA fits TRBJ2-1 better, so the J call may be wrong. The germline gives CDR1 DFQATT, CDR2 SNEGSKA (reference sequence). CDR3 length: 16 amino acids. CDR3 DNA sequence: TGCAGTGCTAGAGTGATTAGCGGGGGGCCGTACAATGAGCAGTTCTTC. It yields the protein CSARVISGGPYNEQFF.

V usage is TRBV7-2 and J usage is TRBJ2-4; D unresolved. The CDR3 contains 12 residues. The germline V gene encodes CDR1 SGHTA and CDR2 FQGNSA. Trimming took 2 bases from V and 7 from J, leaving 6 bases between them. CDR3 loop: CASSLMYNIQYF. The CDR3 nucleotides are TGTGCCAGCAGCTTAATGTACAACATTCAGTACTTC.

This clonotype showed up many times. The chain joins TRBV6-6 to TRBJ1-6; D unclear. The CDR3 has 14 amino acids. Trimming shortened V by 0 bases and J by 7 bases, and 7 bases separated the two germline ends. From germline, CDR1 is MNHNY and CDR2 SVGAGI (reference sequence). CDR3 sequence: CASSYSTANSPLHF. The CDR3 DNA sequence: TGTGCCAGCAGTTACTCGACGGCGAATTCACCCCTCCACTTT.

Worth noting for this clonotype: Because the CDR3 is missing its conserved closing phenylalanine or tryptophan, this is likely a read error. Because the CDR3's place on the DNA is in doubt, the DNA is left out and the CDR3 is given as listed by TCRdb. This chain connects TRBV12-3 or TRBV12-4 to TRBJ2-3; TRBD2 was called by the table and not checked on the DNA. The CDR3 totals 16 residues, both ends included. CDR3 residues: CASSPSSASYEQFFGP.

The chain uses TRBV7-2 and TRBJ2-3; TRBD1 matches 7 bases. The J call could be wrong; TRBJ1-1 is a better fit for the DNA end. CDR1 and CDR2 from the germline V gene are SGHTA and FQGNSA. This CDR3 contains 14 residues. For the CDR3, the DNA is TGTGCCAGCACCATGCGTCAGGGGGTCACTGAAGCTTTCTTT. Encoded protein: CASTMRQGVTEAFF.

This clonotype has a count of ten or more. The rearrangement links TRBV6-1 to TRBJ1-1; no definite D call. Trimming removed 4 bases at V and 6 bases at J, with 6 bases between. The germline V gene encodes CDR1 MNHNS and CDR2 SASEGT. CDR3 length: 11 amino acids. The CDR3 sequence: CASSGYAEAFF. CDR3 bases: TGTGCCAGCAGTGGTTACGCTGAAGCTTTCTTT.

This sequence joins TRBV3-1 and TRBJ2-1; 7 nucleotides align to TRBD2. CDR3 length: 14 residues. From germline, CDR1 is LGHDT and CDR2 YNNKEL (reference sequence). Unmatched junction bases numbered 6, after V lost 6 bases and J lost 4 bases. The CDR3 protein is CASRLSGFYNEQFF. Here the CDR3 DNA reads TGTGCCAGCAGACTTAGCGGGTTTTACAATGAGCAGTTCTTC.

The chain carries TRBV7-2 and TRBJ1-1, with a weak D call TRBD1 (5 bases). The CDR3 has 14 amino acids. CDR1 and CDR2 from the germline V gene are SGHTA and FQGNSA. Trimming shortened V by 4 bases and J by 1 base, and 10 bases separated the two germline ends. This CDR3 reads CASSSQGGNTEAFF. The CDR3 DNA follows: TGTGCCAGCAGCTCCCAGGGAGGGAACACTGAAGCTTTCTTT.

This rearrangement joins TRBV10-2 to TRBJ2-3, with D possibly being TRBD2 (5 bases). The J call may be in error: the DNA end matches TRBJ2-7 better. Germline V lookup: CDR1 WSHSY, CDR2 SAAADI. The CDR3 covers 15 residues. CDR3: CATNLGEGATYEQYF. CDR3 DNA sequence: TGCGCCACCAATCTAGGCGAGGGAGCAACCTACGAGCAGTACTTC.

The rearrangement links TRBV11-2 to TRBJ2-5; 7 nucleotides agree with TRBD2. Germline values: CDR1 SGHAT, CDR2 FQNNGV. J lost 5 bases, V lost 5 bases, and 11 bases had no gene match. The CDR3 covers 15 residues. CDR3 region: CASSRAGAPGETQYF. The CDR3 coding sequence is TGTGCCAGCAGCCGGGCGGGAGCTCCCGGGGAGACCCAGTACTTC.

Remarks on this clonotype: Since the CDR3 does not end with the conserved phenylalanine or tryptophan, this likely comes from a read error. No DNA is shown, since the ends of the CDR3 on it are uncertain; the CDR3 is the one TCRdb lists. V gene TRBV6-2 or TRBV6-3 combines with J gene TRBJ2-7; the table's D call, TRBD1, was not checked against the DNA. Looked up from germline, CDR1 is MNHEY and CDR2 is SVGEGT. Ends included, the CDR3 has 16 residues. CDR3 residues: CASSYRARNYGYTFGS.

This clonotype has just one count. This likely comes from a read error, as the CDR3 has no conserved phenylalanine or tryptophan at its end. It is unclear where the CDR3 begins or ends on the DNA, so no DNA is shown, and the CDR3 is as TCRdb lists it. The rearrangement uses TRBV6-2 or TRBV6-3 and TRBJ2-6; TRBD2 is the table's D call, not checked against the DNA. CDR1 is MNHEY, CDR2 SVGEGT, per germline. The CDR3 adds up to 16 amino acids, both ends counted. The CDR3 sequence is CASSYGGSNSPLHFGN.

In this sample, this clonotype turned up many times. CDR3 region: CASRAGVYNEQFF. The CDR3 region has the DNA TGCGCCAGCAGGGCAGGGGTGTACAATGAGCAGTTCTTC. The V and J genes are TRBV10-2 and TRBJ2-1; possibly TRBD1 for D (6 bases). Germline lookup yields CDR1 WSHSY and CDR2 SAAADI. CDR3 length equals 13 residues. V shed 6 bases and J shed 4 bases, with 10 bases lying between them.

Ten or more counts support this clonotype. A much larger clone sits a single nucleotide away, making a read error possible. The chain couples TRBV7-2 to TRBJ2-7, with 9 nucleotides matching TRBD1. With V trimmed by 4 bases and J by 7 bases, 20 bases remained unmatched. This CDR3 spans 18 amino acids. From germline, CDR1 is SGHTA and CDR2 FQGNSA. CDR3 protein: CASSSRLPGTGTYNEQYF. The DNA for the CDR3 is TGTGCCAGCAGCTCACGACTCCCCGGGACAGGGACATACAATGAGCAGTACTTC.

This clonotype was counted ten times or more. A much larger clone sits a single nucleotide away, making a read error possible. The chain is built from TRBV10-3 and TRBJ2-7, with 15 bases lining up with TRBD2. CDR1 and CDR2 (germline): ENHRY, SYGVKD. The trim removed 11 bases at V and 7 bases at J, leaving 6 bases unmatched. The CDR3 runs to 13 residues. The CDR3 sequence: CAGGTSGRNEQYF. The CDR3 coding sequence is TGTGCCGGCGGGACTAGCGGGAGGAATGAGCAGTACTTC.

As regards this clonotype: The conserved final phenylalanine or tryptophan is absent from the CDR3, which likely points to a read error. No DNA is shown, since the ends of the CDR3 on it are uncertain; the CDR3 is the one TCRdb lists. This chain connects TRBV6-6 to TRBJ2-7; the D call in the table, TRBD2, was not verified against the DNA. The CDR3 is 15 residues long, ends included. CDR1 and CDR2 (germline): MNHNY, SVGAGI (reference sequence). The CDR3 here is CATVTGEGYGYTFGS.